The TCR beta chain under discussion was sequenced for a study of cytomegalovirus exposure and HLA in healthy donors. General study results and limits: In a later analysis, a genetic analysis reported fewer productive-TCR N-insertions in an Asian-associated ancestry cluster than the cohort average.

Amplification used 60 Vbeta primers and 13 Jbeta primers. The data were produced by immunoSEQ multiplex PCR, yet TCRdb's version contains in-frame clones alone and is incomplete. The sample has over 150,000 clones, approximately 80% seen once. Per the germline V gene, CDR1 is SNHLY and CDR2 is FYNNEI. The CDR3 runs 18 residues. J lost 1 base, V lost 3 bases, and 13 bases had no gene match. Details on this clone: What it binds is unknown.

This chain connects TRBV2 to TRBJ2-5; 8 bases line up with TRBD2. The specimen sequenced was PBMCs. The origin of this receptor is a boy between 2 and 15 years old in good health and CMV-seronegative. CDR3 in amino acids: CASSDLAGRENFQETQYF. The CDR3 DNA sequence: TGTGCCAGCAGTGACTTAGCGGGACGGGAAAATTTCCAAGAGACCCAGTACTTC.